These T cell receptor beta chains were read from a single sample in a study of spatial heterogeneity in lung cancer. One entry per CDR3 protein results from TCRdb running MiXCR on the 5' RACE reads. The data show around 63,000 distinct CDR3 sequences, with about 6.3% seen just once and about 15% held by the top ten. Here the sequenced sample was PBMCs, taken at surgery. Every receptor here comes from a female donor with early-stage non-small cell lung cancer. Each CDR3 is given without its conserved first and last residue.

>TRBV28
ASSSENTGELF
>TRBV5-4
ASSSETSGKNIQY
>TRBV5-6
ASSLPGINEQF
>TRBV18
ASSPLPGVDLSTEAF
>TRBV9
ASSVESGQLGVHTQY
>TRBV3-1
ASSQPLTGKATGPSGELF
>TRBV5-6
ASSPSGQIQETQY
>TRBV5-1
ASGQSGSKSTDTQY
>TRBV5-1
ASSYRTGFNEQF
>TRBV10-3
AISEGLADTDTQY
>TRBV9
ASSVGVGQGAAEAF
>TRBV20-1
SALRPGGYQETQY
>TRBV12-3/TRBV12-4
ASRATGGVQPQH
>TRBV12-3/TRBV12-4
ASSKQSSGNTIY
>TRBV28
ASSPTGGSGNTIY